This T cell receptor (beta chain) was captured by sequencing in a study of shared clonotypes between healthy human individuals. Study overall: Donors, aged 18 to 49, were a couple of women and a few men.

CDR3 length: 13 amino acids. V dropped 3 bases and J dropped 5 bases, with 9 bases sitting between them. The germline V gene has CDR1 MGHDK and CDR2 SYGVNS. A deep-level run was used for the assay. Once extracted for a subset, genomic DNA was divided evenly among several immunoSEQ plates. Only in-frame clones appear in the TCRdb table, and some are missing; sequencing was by immunoSEQ multiplex PCR. Here the sample spans about 92,000 clones, 60% to 70% being singletons. This clone was recorded at least ten times. This sequence was found in a man between 25 and 39 years old in good health. Sequenced material: memory CD8+ T cells sorted from blood. Subset denoted: CD45RO+ cells pooled with CCR7-negative TemRA cells. This sequence joins TRBV25-1 and TRBJ2-3; D is perhaps TRBD1 (6 bases). Here the CDR3 reads CASSEGAGDTQYF. CDR3 coding DNA: TGTGCCAGCAGTGAGGGGGCGGGAGATACGCAGTATTTT. Based on the CDR3 plus reference TRBV25-1 and TRBJ2-3, the full variable domain is EADIYQTPRYLVIGTGKKITLECSQTMGHDKMYWYQQDPGMELHLIHYSYGVNSTEKGDLSSESTVSRIRTEHFPLTLESARPSHTSQYLCASSEGAGDTQYFGPGTRLTVL.